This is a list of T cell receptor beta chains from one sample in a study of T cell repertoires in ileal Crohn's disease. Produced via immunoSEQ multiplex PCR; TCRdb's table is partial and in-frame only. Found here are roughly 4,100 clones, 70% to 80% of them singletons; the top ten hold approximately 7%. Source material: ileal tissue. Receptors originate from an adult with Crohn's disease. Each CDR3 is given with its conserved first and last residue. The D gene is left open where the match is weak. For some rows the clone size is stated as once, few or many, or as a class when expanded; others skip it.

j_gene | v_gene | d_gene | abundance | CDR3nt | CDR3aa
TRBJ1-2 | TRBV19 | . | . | TGTGCCAGTAGTATGAGACAGGTCTATGGCTACACCTTC | CASSMRQVYGYTF
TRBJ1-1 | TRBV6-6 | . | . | TGTGCCAGCAGCGTTAACACTGAAGCTTTCTTT | CASSVNTEAFF
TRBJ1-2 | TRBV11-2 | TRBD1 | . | TGTGCCAGCAGCTCGGGACAGGGGGGGTTAAAATATGGCTACACCTTC | CASSSGQGGLKYGYTF
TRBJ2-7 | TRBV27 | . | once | TGTGCCAGCAGTTCGTATATGGGCATCTACGAGCAGTACTTC | CASSSYMGIYEQYF
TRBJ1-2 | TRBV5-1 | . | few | TGCGCCAGTAGCTGGTGGGGCGGCCATTGGAGCTACACCTTC | CASSWWGGHWSYTF
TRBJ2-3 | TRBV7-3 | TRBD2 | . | TGTGCCAGCAGCTCAACCGGGGGGGGACGAAGCACAGATACGCAGTATTTT | CASSSTGGGRSTDTQYF
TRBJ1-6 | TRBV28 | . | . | TGTGCCAGCAGTTCGGGGTTGAAGGAACCCCTCCACTTT | CASSSGLKEPLHF
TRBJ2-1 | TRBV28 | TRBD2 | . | TGTGCCAGCAGTTTGGTGAGCGGGGGGGGGAACTACAATGAGCAGTTCTTC | CASSLVSGGGNYNEQFF
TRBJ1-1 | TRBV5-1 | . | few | TGCGCCAGCAGCTTGGACAGGGCGAACACTGAAGCTTTCTTT | CASSLDRANTEAFF
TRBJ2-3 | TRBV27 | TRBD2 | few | TGTGCCAGCACCACTGCGGGACTAGCGGGGTCAGATACGCAGTATTTT | CASTTAGLAGSDTQYF
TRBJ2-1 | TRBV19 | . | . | TGTGCCAGTAGTCCGGGACTTTTCTACAATGAGCAGTTCTTC | CASSPGLFYNEQFF
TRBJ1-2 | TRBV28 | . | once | TGTGCCAGCAGAAGTAGTATAGTAACTTATGGCTACACCTTC | CASRSSIVTYGYTF
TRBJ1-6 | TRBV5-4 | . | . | TGTGCCAGCAGCTTCGATTCACCCCTCCACTTT | CASSFDSPLHF
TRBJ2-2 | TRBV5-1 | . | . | TGCGCCAGCAGCGCGGGCTCCGGGGAGCTGTTTTTT | CASSAGSGELFF
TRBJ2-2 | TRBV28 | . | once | TGTGCCAGCAGTCGTATAGCCGCGAACACCGGGGAGCTGTTTTTT | CASSRIAANTGELFF
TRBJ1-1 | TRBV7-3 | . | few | TGTGCCAGCAGCTCCAGGGGACCGAACACTGAAGCTTTCTTT | CASSSRGPNTEAFF